One sample yielded the 19 T cell receptor beta chains listed below, sequenced in a study of T cells in Graves' hyperthyroidism and ophthalmopathy. Template material for amplifying TCR beta CDR3 regions consisted of RNA transcripts. The HTBI primer set drove a first-round RT-PCR of the TCR CDR3. TCRdb independently ran MiXCR on the multiplex PCR reads; one entry per CDR3 protein. Here the sample spans 350,000 to 400,000 distinct CDR3 sequences, about 15% being singletons. The sample comprised blood. The receptors were gathered from a woman in her sixties or seventies with Graves' hyperthyroidism.

The chain recombines TRBV5-1 with TRBJ2-3; 10 bases are shared with TRBD2. With V trimmed by 4 bases and J by 2 bases, 13 bases remained unmatched. From germline, CDR1 is SGHRS and CDR2 YFSETQ. The CDR3 covers 18 residues. In DNA, the CDR3 is TGCGCCAGCAGCGCGGGAACCGGGACTAGCGACCACACAGATACGCAGTATTTT. Its protein is CASSAGTGTSDHTDTQYF. Using reference TRBV5-1 and TRBJ2-3 for the parts outside the CDR3, the full variable domain is KAGVTQTPRYLIKTRGQQVTLSCSPISGHRSVSWYQQTPGQGLQFLFEYFSETQRNKGNFPGRFSGRQFSNSRSEMNVSTLELGDSALYLCASSAGTGTSDHTDTQYFGPGTRLTVL.

The genes are TRBV7-9 and TRBJ2-2, with 10 bases identical to TRBD2. The CDR3 has 16 amino acids. Unmatched junction bases numbered 3, after V lost 1 base and J lost 4 bases. Germline loops: CDR1 SEHNR, CDR2 FQNEAQ (reference sequence). DNA for the CDR3: TGTGCCAGCAGCTTAGGAGCGGGAGGGTCCACCGGGGAGCTGTTTTTT. Translating gives CASSLGAGGSTGELFF.

With regard to this clonotype: A much larger clonotype is one base distant, so this may be a read error. This chain uses TRBV11-2 with TRBJ1-1; 7 nucleotides align to TRBD1. CDR1 is SGHAT, CDR2 FQNNGV, per germline. The trim removed 5 bases at V and 3 bases at J, leaving 6 bases unmatched. The CDR3 length is 14 residues. In DNA form, the CDR3 reads TGTGCCAGCAGCGACAGGGTTACGGACACTGAAGCTTTCTTT. It is translated as CASSDRVTDTEAFF.

J is TRBJ2-3 and V is TRBV7-9, with TRBD2 as a possible D gene (5 bases). V lost 5 bases and J lost 1, with 10 bases in between. In germline, CDR1 is SEHNR, CDR2 FQNEAQ (reference sequence). This CDR3 has 14 amino acids. This CDR3 is CASSADSGTDTQYF. The DNA for the CDR3 is TGTGCCAGCAGCGCGGACTCGGGCACAGATACGCAGTATTTT.

Ten or more counts support this clonotype. V and J are TRBV12-3 or TRBV12-4 and TRBJ2-7, with D perhaps given as TRBD1 or TRBD2 (5 bases each). The CDR3 consists of 14 residues. Trimming pared 3 bases from V and 1 base from J, leaving 10 bases between. The CDR3 DNA is TGTGCCAGCAGTTTTGGGACCGTTTCCTACGAGCAGTACTTC. This sequence encodes CASSFGTVSYEQYF.

The V and J genes are TRBV7-9 and TRBJ2-7; 8 bases are a match to TRBD1. V shed 4 bases and J 6 bases; nucleotides not matched to a gene: 11. CDR3 size: 15 residues. Germline loops: CDR1 SEHNR, CDR2 FQNEAQ (reference sequence). The CDR3 protein is CASSSPGQGAVEQYF. The CDR3 coding sequence is TGTGCCAGCAGCTCCCCGGGCCAGGGGGCAGTCGAGCAGTACTTC.

The CDR3 region is CSARPGQGANEQYF. The DNA of the CDR3 is TGCAGTGCAAGACCGGGACAGGGGGCCAACGAGCAGTACTTC. V gene TRBV20-1 combines with J gene TRBJ2-7; 12 bases map to TRBD1. This CDR3 has 14 residues. CDR1 is DFQATT, CDR2 SNEGSKA, per germline (reference sequence). V shed 6 bases and J 5 bases; nucleotides not matched to a gene: 8.

The rearrangement joins TRBV19 to TRBJ2-1; tentatively, D is TRBD2 (6 bases). Germline CDR1 is LNHDA and CDR2 is SQIVND (reference sequence). The length of the CDR3 is 16 residues. The V gene lost 5 bases and the J gene lost 7 bases, with 21 bases spanning the gap. The CDR3 loop is CASSLLGAGPSNEQFF. CDR3 sequence (DNA): TGTGCCAGTAGTCTCCTAGGAGCGGGCCCTAGTAATGAGCAGTTCTTC. The complete variable domain, with remaining parts taken from reference TRBV19 and TRBJ2-1, reads DGGITQSPKYLFRKEGQNVTLSCEQNLNHDAMYWYRQDPGQGLRLIYYSQIVNDFQKGDIAEGYSVSREKKESFPLTVTSAQKNPTAFYLCASSLLGAGPSNEQFFGPGTRLTVL.

V and J are TRBV5-1 and TRBJ2-2; 9 nucleotides line up with TRBD2. This CDR3 spans 14 amino acids. V gave up 5 bases and J gave up 1 base; unmatched junction bases: 0. The germline V gene encodes CDR1 SGHRS and CDR2 YFSETQ. This CDR3 reads CASRTSGNTGELFF. The CDR3 region has the DNA TGCGCCAGCAGGACTAGCGGGAACACCGGGGAGCTGTTTTTT.

At least ten counts were recorded for this clonotype. The chain employs TRBV18 and TRBJ2-7; D not certain. Germline V lookup: CDR1 KGHSH, CDR2 LQKENI. CDR3 size: 13 residues. Trimming pared 4 bases from V and 4 bases from J, leaving 11 bases between. The CDR3 bases are TGTGCCAGCTCACTGAATGAAAAATACGAGCAGTACTTC. This translates into CASSLNEKYEQYF.

This clonotype came up many times. The chain couples TRBV11-2 to TRBJ2-5; TRBD2 is a possible D gene (6 bases). The CDR3 has 15 amino acids. V was shortened by 6 bases and J by 5 bases, with 19 bases between the two germline ends. Per the germline V gene, CDR1 is SGHAT and CDR2 is FQNNGV. CDR3 bases: TGTGCCAGCAGTTTTATTAACAGGAGGGTTGAGACCCAGTACTTC. Translation: CASSFINRRVETQYF.

This clonotype appeared many times. The chain joins TRBV7-9 to TRBJ2-1, with 8 bases that match TRBD2. The ends lost 0 bases at V and 0 bases at J; junction bases unmatched: 1. The CDR3 totals 16 residues. Per germline, CDR1 SEHNR and CDR2 FQNEAQ (reference sequence). The CDR3 sequence: CASSLARGASYNEQFF. The CDR3 DNA reads TGTGCCAGCAGCTTAGCGCGGGGGGCCTCCTACAATGAGCAGTTCTTC.

The CDR3 coding sequence is TGTGCCTGGGGGGTTACAGACAATGAGCAGTTCTTC. The encoded protein is CAWGVTDNEQFF. The genes are TRBV30 and TRBJ2-1; D gene unclear. V was clipped by 5 bases and J by 5 bases, with 10 bases between them. This CDR3 spans 12 amino acids. Germline loops: CDR1 GTSNPN, CDR2 SVGIG (reference sequence).

This clonotype showed up many times. The chain has TRBV10-2 and TRBJ2-7; 8 bases align to TRBD1. CDR3 length: 15 residues. In germline, CDR1 is WSHSY, CDR2 SAAADI. Trimming cost V 7 bases and J 2 bases; bases outside gene matches: 10. For the CDR3, the DNA is TGCGCCAGCATGCAGAACAGGGGGACAGCCTACGAGCAGTACTTC. Protein: CASMQNRGTAYEQYF.

This sequence joins TRBV19 and TRBJ2-1, with TRBD2 matching over 12 bases. In germline, CDR1 is LNHDA, CDR2 SQIVND (reference sequence). The V gene end was trimmed by 4 bases and the J gene end by 6 bases; junction bases not matched to a gene: 7. CDR3 length equals 16 residues. The CDR3 spells CASSTNGLAGINEQFF. CDR3 DNA: TGTGCCAGTAGTACGAACGGACTAGCGGGAATCAATGAGCAGTTCTTC.

V gene TRBV4-1 combines with J gene TRBJ1-5, with 8 bases that match TRBD1. V lost 5 bases to trimming and J lost 6 bases; unmatched junction nucleotides: 9. Germline V lookup: CDR1 MGHRA, CDR2 YSYEKL. The CDR3 runs 15 residues. In DNA, the CDR3 is TGCGCCAGCAGCACGGACAGGGTGATTTTTCAGCCCCAGCATTTT. Its protein product is CASSTDRVIFQPQHF.

V gene TRBV20-1 combines with J gene TRBJ2-5; D remains unclear. This CDR3 contains 12 residues. Germline values: CDR1 DFQATT, CDR2 SNEGSKA (reference sequence). V lost 6 bases to trimming and J lost 7 bases, with 15 bases between them. DNA of the CDR3: TGCAGTGCAACGGACGGCCGCGGGACCCAGTACTTC. It specifies CSATDGRGTQYF.

This chain links TRBV2 with TRBJ2-7, with TRBD2 matching 10 bases. Trimming at V came to 1 base and at J to 7 bases, leaving 4 bases not matched to a gene. The CDR3 runs to 14 residues. CDR1 and CDR2 (germline): SNHLY, FYNNEI. CDR3 loop: CASSEEAAGGEQYF. The CDR3 DNA follows: TGTGCCAGCAGTGAAGAGGCAGCGGGGGGGGAGCAGTACTTC.

This clonotype was observed a handful of times. The rearrangement uses TRBV10-3 and TRBJ2-2; TRBD2 agrees at 8 bases. The germline CDR1 and CDR2 sequences are ENHRY and SYGVKD. The junction had 9 bases not matched to a gene; V was cut back by 1 base and J by 5 bases. The CDR3 covers 17 residues. The CDR3 reads CAISELVGRAQTGELFF. Written as DNA, the CDR3 is TGTGCCATCAGTGAGTTAGTCGGGAGGGCCCAGACCGGGGAGCTGTTTTTT.